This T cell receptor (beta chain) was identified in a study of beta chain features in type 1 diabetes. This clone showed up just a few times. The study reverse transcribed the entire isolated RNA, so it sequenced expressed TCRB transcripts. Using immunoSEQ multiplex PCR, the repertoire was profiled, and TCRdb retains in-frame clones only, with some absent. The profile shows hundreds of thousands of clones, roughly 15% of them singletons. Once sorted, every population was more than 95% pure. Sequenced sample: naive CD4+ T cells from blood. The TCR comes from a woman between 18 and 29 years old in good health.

The CDR3 is CASSLGHSNQPQHF. The CDR3 nucleotides are TGTGCCAGCAGCTTAGGGCATAGCAATCAGCCCCAGCATTTT. The gene calls are TRBV7-9 and TRBJ1-5, with D unresolved. Germline V gene sequence: CDR1 SEHNR, CDR2 FQNEAQ (reference sequence). The CDR3 length is 14 residues. Trimming removed 1 base from V and 0 bases from J, with 4 bases in between.